This entry concerns a single T cell receptor (beta chain). Its specificity is unknown. The data derive from a study of OX40 agonist ivuxolimab in advanced cancers. Study as a whole: Dose-escalation subjects each had hepatocellular carcinoma, melanoma, renal cell or head and neck cancer. Three patients had partial responses: one hepatocellular carcinoma, two cutaneous melanoma. Enrollees could have had prior anti-PD-1, anti-PD-L1 or anti-CTLA-4 therapy, which approximately 38% had received. Findings and caveats of the study: Expanded clones tended on average to be more numerous among CD8+ T cells than CD4+.

Clones were sequenced by immunoSEQ multiplex PCR, and TCRdb holds only the in-frame ones, with some missing. The sample has roughly 58,000 clones; roughly nine tenths are singletons. The germline gives CDR1 MDHEN, CDR2 SYDVKM. Trimming cost V 6 bases and J 5 bases; bases outside gene matches: 13. The CDR3 covers 17 residues. The clonotype originates from an adult with an advanced solid tumor such as melanoma, head and neck, liver or kidney cancer. Material: CD4+ or CD8+ T cells sorted from blood, obtained in a trial of the OX40 agonist ivuxolimab. V and J are TRBV28 and TRBJ2-1; 10 nucleotides agree with TRBD2. Here the CDR3 reads CASRPASGSRIHNEQFF. CDR3 sequence (DNA): TGTGCCAGCAGACCGGCTAGCGGGAGTCGAATACACAATGAGCAGTTCTTC.